The 26 T cell receptor beta chains below were found in one sample sequenced in a study of T cells in Graves' hyperthyroidism and ophthalmopathy. TCR beta CDR3 region amplification was performed from RNA transcripts. Primed by the HTBI set, a first-round RT-PCR was run on the TCR CDR3. TCRdb called the multiplex PCR reads again in MiXCR, with one record for every CDR3 protein. The data contain approximately 400,000 distinct CDR3 sequences, around 16% of them singletons. Material for sequencing was blood. The receptor set was obtained from a woman between 18 and 29 years old with Graves' hyperthyroidism that later progressed to Graves' ophthalmopathy.

There are a few counts of this clonotype. The chain carries TRBV29-1 and TRBJ1-2; D might be TRBD1 (5 bases). The CDR3 totals 12 residues. Germline CDR1 and CDR2: SQVTM and ANQGSEA. V was shortened by 7 bases and J by 6 bases, with 15 bases between the two germline ends. The CDR3 region is CSARGAGDGYTF. CDR3 sequence (DNA): TGCAGCGCCCGTGGGGCGGGGGATGGCTACACCTTC.

The CDR3 loop is CAGSRETQYF. CDR3 nucleotide sequence: TGTGCTGGATCGAGAGAGACCCAGTACTTC. The chain couples TRBV30 to TRBJ2-5; D is ambiguous. Per germline, CDR1 GTSNPN and CDR2 SVGIG (reference sequence). This CDR3 spans 10 amino acids.

This clonotype occurred many times. An end of the junction does not agree with germline; a read error may underlie this. The chain recombines TRBV20-1 with TRBJ1-2, with D possibly matching TRBD1 (5 bases). Germline V lookup: CDR1 DFQATT, CDR2 SNEGSKA (reference sequence). This CDR3 has 12 residues. The CDR3 here is CSAVDSGLYGSF. CDR3 in DNA: TGCAGTGCCGTAGACAGTGGCCTCTACGGGTCCTTC.

This clonotype was recorded many times. The J gene is TRBJ2-7, the V gene TRBV28, with D unclear. With 9 bases removed from V and 6 bases from J, the gap between germline ends came to 15 bases. The CDR3 loop spans 12 amino acids. Germline-derived CDR1 and CDR2 are MDHEN and SYDVKM. The CDR3 sequence is CASSREPTEQYF. CDR3 in DNA: TGTGCCAGTTCGCGCGAGCCTACCGAGCAGTACTTC.

The table lists this clonotype with many counts. The rearrangement uses TRBV12-3 or TRBV12-4 and TRBJ2-7; 10 bases map to TRBD2. V lost 5 bases to trimming and J lost 1 base; unmatched junction nucleotides: 8. CDR3 length: 16 residues. The CDR3 protein is CASSPTSGWDSYEQYF. The CDR3 DNA sequence: TGTGCCAGCAGTCCGACTAGCGGGTGGGATTCCTACGAGCAGTACTTC.

This clonotype occurred many times. This sequence joins TRBV6-5 and TRBJ1-6, with D possibly matching TRBD1 (5 bases). The CDR3 has 17 residues. The ends were cut back, 0 bases at V and 7 bases at J, with 16 bases in the middle. Germline loops: CDR1 MNHEY, CDR2 SVGAGI. CDR3: CASSYSSRVVGNSPLHF. The DNA of the CDR3 is TGTGCCAGCAGTTACTCGAGCAGGGTGGTGGGAAATTCACCCCTCCACTTT.

This clonotype was seen ten or more times. The chain couples TRBV12-3 or TRBV12-4 to TRBJ1-2; tentatively, D is TRBD1 (5 bases). V was trimmed by 3 bases and J by 0 bases, leaving 14 bases between them. CDR3 size: 16 residues. The CDR3 sequence is CASSFGAGKANYGYTF. The CDR3 DNA reads as TGTGCCAGCAGTTTTGGGGCAGGGAAAGCTAACTATGGCTACACCTTC.

This clonotype showed up just a few times. The chain couples TRBV3-1 to TRBJ1-2, with TRBD1 matching 9 bases. The J segment lost 5 bases and the V segment lost 1 base, leaving 8 bases of the junction unmatched. The CDR3 is 16 amino acids. Germline V gene lookup returns CDR1 LGHDT and CDR2 YNNKEL (reference sequence). This chain's CDR3 is CASSQGGLGQGYGYTF. The DNA for the CDR3 is TGTGCCAGCAGCCAAGGGGGATTAGGACAGGGGTATGGCTACACCTTC.

There are many counts of this clonotype. V usage is TRBV10-3 and J usage is TRBJ1-5; D perhaps matches TRBD1 (6 bases). Germline CDR1 and CDR2: ENHRY and SYGVKD. The CDR3 covers 15 residues. Between the trimmed V and J ends, which lost 3 bases and 2 bases, there was a span of 11 bases. CDR3 residues: CAISDRGLGNQPQHF. CDR3 nucleotide sequence: TGTGCCATCAGTGACAGGGGTTTGGGCAATCAGCCCCAGCATTTT.

This clonotype was seen repeatedly, ten times or more. V and J are TRBV20-1 and TRBJ2-3; D remains ambiguous. This CDR3 has 15 amino acids. Looked up from germline, CDR1 is DFQATT and CDR2 is SNEGSKA (reference sequence). Here the CDR3 reads CRAYKHTQSADTQYF. In DNA form, the CDR3 reads TGCAGAGCTTATAAACATACCCAAAGCGCAGATACGCAGTATTTT.

V is TRBV29-1 and J is TRBJ2-1; 7 bases map to TRBD1. Trimming at V came to 5 bases and at J to 13 bases, leaving 11 bases not matched to a gene. Germline lookup yields CDR1 SQVTM and CDR2 ANQGSEA. This CDR3 is 12 amino acids long. The CDR3 reads CSVSTTRQGQFF. The DNA of the CDR3 is TGCAGCGTTTCAACTACACGACAGGGTCAGTTCTTC.

This clonotype was picked up many times. The CDR3 nucleotides are TGTGCCAGCAGCCAAGGAAGTGGACAGGTCGGGTCACCCCTCCACTTT. It translates to CASSQGSGQVGSPLHF. The chain joins TRBV3-1 to TRBJ1-6; 7 positions agree with TRBD1. The trim removed 1 base at V and 10 bases at J, leaving 10 bases unmatched. The germline V gene has CDR1 LGHDT and CDR2 YNNKEL (reference sequence). The CDR3 consists of 16 residues.

This clonotype was found a few times. The rearrangement uses TRBV20-1 and TRBJ2-5, with 7 bases identical to TRBD1. J lost 5 bases, V lost 4 bases, and 10 bases had no gene match. The CDR3 runs 14 residues. Germline CDR1 DFQATT, CDR2 SNEGSKA (reference sequence). The CDR3 here is CSATDRAPKETQYF. The CDR3 DNA is TGCAGTGCTACTGACAGGGCCCCTAAGGAGACCCAGTACTTC.

This clonotype was counted only a few times. For the CDR3, the DNA is TGTGCCAGCAGCTTGGCAGGAAACGGTCTAGTCTATGGCTACACCTTC. Its protein product is CASSLAGNGLVYGYTF. The chain is built from TRBV5-8 and TRBJ1-2, with unresolved D. CDR1 and CDR2 from the germline V gene are SGHTS and YDEGEE. V shed 0 bases and J shed 4 bases, with 16 bases lying between them. The CDR3 loop spans 16 amino acids. Full variable domain (remainder filled in from reference TRBV5-8 and TRBJ1-2): EAGVTQSPTHLIKTRGQQATLRCSPISGHTSVYWYQQALGLGLQFLLWYDEGEERNRGNFPPRFSGRQFPNYSSELNVNALELEDSALYLCASSLAGNGLVYGYTFGSGTRLTVV.

This chain connects TRBV4-1 to TRBJ2-2; TRBD2 agrees at 11 bases. V trimming: 2 bases; J trimming: 5 bases; junction bases outside the gene matches: 7. Germline V gene sequence: CDR1 MGHRA, CDR2 YSYEKL. The CDR3 has 17 residues. The CDR3 DNA follows: TGCGCCAGCAGCCAACAACCACTAGCGGGAGCAACCGGGGAGCTGTTTTTT. Its translation: CASSQQPLAGATGELFF.

This clonotype was detected only a few times. The chain joins TRBV5-6 to TRBJ1-2; the D gene is possibly TRBD1 (5 bases). Looked up from germline, CDR1 is SGHDT and CDR2 is YYEEEE. CDR3 length: 13 residues. The V end lost 4 bases, the J end lost 4 bases, and 11 bases lay between the germline ends. The CDR3 bases are TGTGCCAGCAGCCCGGGACCGCTCTATGGCTACACCTTC. Encoded protein: CASSPGPLYGYTF.

In its sample, this clonotype was seen many times. This chain joins TRBV30 and TRBJ2-5; 8 bases agree with TRBD2. V dropped 0 bases and J dropped 5; count of bases not matched to a gene: 5. The CDR3 runs to 14 residues. Germline V CDR1 and CDR2: GTSNPN, SVGIG (reference sequence). CDR3 nucleotides: TGTGCCTGGAGTGTTTTAGCGGGACGGGAGACCCAGTACTTC. This codes for CAWSVLAGRETQYF.

This clonotype was seen repeatedly, ten times or more. V gene TRBV20-1 combines with J gene TRBJ1-5, with no clear D. Looked up from germline, CDR1 is DFQATT and CDR2 is SNEGSKA (reference sequence). The CDR3 runs to 14 residues. The ends were cut back, 6 bases at V and 0 bases at J, with 12 bases in the middle. The CDR3: CSARSGNSNQPQHF. For the CDR3, the DNA is TGCAGTGCCAGGTCAGGCAATAGCAATCAGCCCCAGCATTTT.

This clonotype occurred many times. This chain joins TRBV20-1 and TRBJ1-5; D not resolved. CDR3 length: 12 amino acids. Trimming pared 2 bases from V and 3 bases from J, leaving 5 bases between. Germline V gives CDR1 DFQATT, CDR2 SNEGSKA (reference sequence). Here the CDR3 DNA reads TGCAGTGCTAGATCCCCCAATCAGCCCCAGCATTTT. Its protein product is CSARSPNQPQHF.

This clonotype was detected ten times or more. The chain carries TRBV12-3 or TRBV12-4 and TRBJ1-5, with 11 bases matching TRBD1. J lost 5 bases, V lost 1 base, and 7 bases had no gene match. This CDR3 region has 17 residues. CDR3 residues: CASSLGTGGSWDQPQHF. The CDR3 DNA reads as TGTGCCAGCAGTTTAGGGACAGGGGGCTCTTGGGATCAGCCCCAGCATTTT.

This clonotype came up once. The chain has TRBV4-1 and TRBJ2-7, with TRBD2 matching over 11 bases. The end of the DNA aligns better with TRBJ2-1, so the J call may be wrong. Germline CDR1 is MGHRA and CDR2 is YSYEKL. This CDR3 region has 15 residues. CDR3 sequence reads: CASSQETSGTYEQFF. As DNA, the CDR3 is TGCGCCAGCAGCCAAGAGACTAGCGGGACCTACGAGCAGTTCTTC.

This chain links TRBV6-8 with TRBJ1-4; a weak D match, TRBD1 (5 bases). CDR3 length: 15 amino acids. Germline V gene data show CDR1 as MNHGY and CDR2 as SAAAGT. Trimming left V 9 bases short and J 4 bases short, with 18 bases between. As DNA, the CDR3 is TGTGCCAGTTCGACCCGCCCCGGGGGTAATGAAAAACTGTTTTTT. Translating it yields CASSTRPGGNEKLFF.

The rearrangement joins TRBV27 to TRBJ1-1; 7 nucleotides agree with TRBD1. CDR3 length: 16 residues. With 4 bases clipped from V and 1 base from J, the junction kept 9 bases outside the gene matches. Germline lookup yields CDR1 MNHEY and CDR2 SMNVEV (reference sequence). Here the CDR3 reads CASSSWTGVGNTEAFF. CDR3 nucleotides: TGTGCCAGCAGTTCGTGGACAGGTGTAGGGAACACTGAAGCTTTCTTT.

In its sample, this clonotype was seen many times. V usage is TRBV20-1 and J usage is TRBJ2-7; the match to TRBD2 covers 8 bases. The trim removed 6 bases at V and 4 bases at J, leaving 8 bases unmatched. The germline V gene has CDR1 DFQATT and CDR2 SNEGSKA (reference sequence). The CDR3 runs 13 residues. The CDR3 protein is CSAHTSGPYEQYF. In DNA form, the CDR3 reads TGCAGTGCGCATACTAGCGGCCCATACGAGCAGTACTTC.

The sample holds many counts of this clonotype. The chain links TRBV18 to TRBJ2-1; 16 nucleotides line up with TRBD2. CDR3 length: 16 residues. Germline lookup yields CDR1 KGHSH and CDR2 LQKENI. With 0 bases clipped from V and 7 bases from J, the junction kept 0 bases outside the gene matches. CDR3 in DNA: TGTGCCAGCTCACCACCGGGACTAGCGGGAGGGAATGAGCAGTTCTTC. As protein: CASSPPGLAGGNEQFF.

This clonotype was counted ten times or more. The chain employs TRBV6-1 and TRBJ1-5; D perhaps matches TRBD1 (5 bases). V shed 3 bases and J shed 2 bases, with 11 bases lying between them. Looked up from germline, CDR1 is MNHNS and CDR2 is SASEGT. This CDR3 contains 15 residues. The CDR3 reads CASSEGYRRNQPQHF. CDR3 sequence (DNA): TGTGCCAGCAGTGAGGGATACAGGCGCAATCAGCCCCAGCATTTT.